Listed below are T cell receptor beta chains from one sample, sequenced in a study of cytomegalovirus exposure and HLA in healthy donors. Produced via immunoSEQ multiplex PCR; TCRdb's table is partial and in-frame only. The sample has about 180,000 clones; over 65% are singletons. Sequencing was done on a sample of PBMCs. The receptor source for this set is a man between 18 and 29 years old in good health and CMV-seronegative. CDR3s include the opening cysteine and the closing phenylalanine or tryptophan. The D gene is left open where the match is weak. For some rows the clone size is stated as once, few or many, or as a class when expanded; others skip it.

J: TRBJ1-6
size: NA
V: TRBV15
D: TRBD1
CDR3: CATSRDQGGLGQADSPLHF
DNA: TGTGCCACCAGCAGAGATCAGGGGGGCCTGGGACAGGCGGATTCACCCCTCCACTTT

J: TRBJ2-7
size: NA
V: TRBV6-4
D: NA
CDR3: CAIPQDEQYF
DNA: TGTGCCATCCCACAGGACGAGCAGTACTTC

J: TRBJ1-2
size: once
V: TRBV6-7
D: TRBD1
CDR3: CASSVGTGGGRYSNYGYTF
DNA: TGTGCCAGCAGTGTCGGGACAGGGGGCGGTCGGTACTCTAACTATGGCTACACCTTC

J: TRBJ2-3
size: NA
V: TRBV6-1
D: TRBD2
CDR3: CASTFGGADTQYF
DNA: TGTGCCAGCACCTTCGGGGGGGCGGATACGCAGTATTTT

J: TRBJ1-2
size: NA
V: TRBV30
D: NA
CDR3: CAWSQGISYGYTF
DNA: TGTGCCTGGAGTCAGGGAATCTCCTATGGCTACACCTTC

J: TRBJ1-2
size: few
V: TRBV28
D: NA
CDR3: CASSRGRVPLGYTF
DNA: TGTGCCAGCAGTCGCGGCCGGGTTCCCCTGGGCTACACCTTC

J: TRBJ2-7
size: NA
V: TRBV19
D: NA
CDR3: CASSPTGPYSYEQYF
DNA: TGTGCCAGTAGCCCCACAGGTCCATACTCCTACGAGCAGTACTTC

J: TRBJ2-5
size: few
V: TRBV28
D: TRBD2
CDR3: CASSFLSGGAETQYF
DNA: TGTGCCAGCAGTTTCCTTAGCGGGGGGGCCGAGACCCAGTACTTC

J: TRBJ1-2
size: NA
V: TRBV5-1
D: NA
CDR3: CASSFSPGLPMGGYTF
DNA: TGCGCCAGCAGCTTTTCCCCGGGACTCCCCATGGGGGGCTACACCTTC

J: TRBJ1-2
size: NA
V: TRBV7-9
D: NA
CDR3: CASSSTVYGYTF
DNA: TGTGCCAGCAGCTCGACAGTCTATGGCTACACCTTC

J: TRBJ2-7
size: NA
V: TRBV29-1
D: TRBD1
CDR3: CSAGSGTDTGEQYF
DNA: TGCAGCGCCGGGTCCGGGACAGACACGGGCGAGCAGTACTTC

J: TRBJ1-3
size: few
V: TRBV4-2
D: NA
CDR3: CASNAVSGNTIYF
DNA: TGTGCCAGCAATGCGGTCTCTGGAAACACCATATATTTT

J: TRBJ2-1
size: NA
V: TRBV2
D: TRBD2
CDR3: CAIIPSGGNNEQFF
DNA: TGTGCCATAATCCCCAGCGGGGGGAACAATGAGCAGTTCTTC

J: TRBJ2-4
size: few
V: TRBV5-8
D: TRBD2
CDR3: CASSLAGGAKNIQYF
DNA: TGTGCCAGCAGCTTGGCGGGGGGGGCCAAAAACATTCAGTACTTC

J: TRBJ2-3
size: few
V: TRBV6-5
D: NA
CDR3: CASSYDPVEGTDTQYF
DNA: TGTGCCAGCAGTTACGACCCCGTGGAGGGCACAGATACGCAGTATTTT

J: TRBJ1-1
size: NA
V: TRBV18
D: NA
CDR3: CASSPPSKNTEAFF
DNA: TGTGCCAGCTCACCACCGTCAAAGAACACTGAAGCTTTCTTT

J: TRBJ2-5
size: once
V: TRBV28
D: NA
CDR3: CASRLEGGTQETQYF
DNA: TGTGCCAGCAGATTGGAGGGGGGGACCCAAGAGACCCAGTACTTC

J: TRBJ1-1
size: NA
V: TRBV27
D: NA
CDR3: CASSLRQTDTEAFF
DNA: TGTGCCAGCAGTTTACGCCAGACTGACACTGAAGCTTTCTTT

J: TRBJ2-5
size: NA
V: TRBV15
D: NA
CDR3: CATSRDRETQYF
DNA: TGTGCCACCAGCAGAGATCGAGAGACCCAGTACTTC

J: TRBJ2-7
size: NA
V: TRBV5-1
D: NA
CDR3: CASSLLGTASYEQYF
DNA: TGCGCCAGCAGCTTGTTAGGGACTGCCTCCTACGAGCAGTACTTC

J: TRBJ1-5
size: once
V: TRBV21-1
D: NA
CDR3: CASSKDYSSGQPQHF
DNA: TGTGCCAGCAGCAAAGACTATAGCAGCGGTCAGCCCCAGCATTTT

J: TRBJ2-1
size: NA
V: TRBV6-1
D: NA
CDR3: CASRLTRDEQFF
DNA: TGTGCCAGCAGGCTGACTAGAGACGAGCAGTTCTTC

J: TRBJ2-1
size: NA
V: TRBV6-7
D: NA
CDR3: CASSYWRGPSSYNEQFF
DNA: TGTGCCAGCAGTTACTGGAGGGGACCGAGCTCCTACAATGAGCAGTTCTTC

J: TRBJ2-2
size: NA
V: TRBV6-1
D: TRBD2
CDR3: CATQYHGGGILFF
DNA: TGTGCCACCCAGTACCACGGCGGGGGGATACTGTTTTTT

J: TRBJ1-5
size: NA
V: TRBV10-2
D: NA
CDR3: CASSEGPGGNQPQHF
DNA: TGCGCCAGCAGTGAAGGACCAGGGGGCAATCAGCCCCAGCATTTT

J: TRBJ2-7
size: NA
V: TRBV2
D: TRBD2
CDR3: CASSFLAGGAYEQYF
DNA: TGTGCCAGCAGTTTTCTAGCGGGGGGCGCCTACGAGCAGTACTTC

J: TRBJ2-3
size: NA
V: TRBV7-7
D: NA
CDR3: CASSSSLTDTQYF
DNA: TGTGCTAGCAGCTCCTCCCTGACAGATACGCAGTATTTT

J: TRBJ1-2
size: NA
V: TRBV19
D: TRBD1
CDR3: CASSVGTVNYGYTF
DNA: TGTGCCAGTAGTGTTGGGACAGTTAACTATGGCTACACCTTC

J: TRBJ2-2
size: NA
V: TRBV5-6
D: TRBD1
CDR3: CASSSWTGPRGELFF
DNA: TGTGCCAGCAGCTCTTGGACAGGGCCGAGGGGGGAGCTGTTTTTT

J: TRBJ2-7
size: NA
V: TRBV25-1
D: NA
CDR3: CASSEYGDYHEQYF
DNA: TGTGCCAGCAGTGAATATGGAGACTACCACGAGCAGTACTTC

J: TRBJ1-1
size: NA
V: TRBV19
D: NA
CDR3: CASNAILESPEAFF
DNA: TGTGCCAGTAACGCGATCTTGGAGAGTCCTGAAGCTTTCTTT

J: TRBJ1-4
size: NA
V: TRBV7-9
D: NA
CDR3: CASSPRAGEKLFF
DNA: TGTGCCAGCAGCCCGCGTGCCGGGGAAAAACTGTTTTTT